The source of this TCR beta chain is a study of blood T cell repertoires in COVID-19. Looking at the study overall: Samples came from the United States, Italy and Spain, spanning acute and convalescent COVID-19. The cDNA or gDNA used as material had been derived from T cells, B-cell-depleted T cells, or PBMCs.

The V gene lost 1 base and the J gene lost 3 bases, with 16 bases spanning the gap. The CDR3 contains 17 residues. CDR1 is SGHNT, CDR2 YYREEE, per germline (reference sequence). Source study methods: Scientists estimated how many nucleated cells there were by amplifying reference gene primers. The data were produced by immunoSEQ multiplex PCR, yet TCRdb's version contains in-frame clones alone and is incomplete. From that table come the V and J calls and clone size; the DNA was used to work out D and trimming. The sample carries tens of thousands of clones, about 89% recorded once. This clone was seen more than once but under ten times.

This TCR came from a man in his forties or fifties with COVID-19, enrolled during active disease. The chain joins TRBV5-4 to TRBJ2-2, with D possibly matching TRBD1 (6 bases). Sequencing used peripheral blood. This CDR3 reads CASSLRTGSGYTGELFF. The CDR3 nucleotides are TGTGCCAGCAGCTTGCGTACAGGGTCGGGATACACCGGGGAGCTGTTTTTT.